This entry is about one T cell receptor (beta chain). Each CDR3 protein gets one entry in TCRdb, which reprocessed the 5' RACE reads and gives no DNA. The listing records 450,000 to 600,000 distinct CDR3 sequences. This specimen belongs to a study of T cells expressing NK-cell markers. Overall study: HCMV serostatus: most of the eight sequenced donors positive, one negative.

Germline CDR1 is SGHTA and CDR2 is FQGTGA. The CDR3 totals 12 residues. The receptor's source is a man aged 18 to 29 in good health. The sequenced material came from blood T cells: a sorted CD56 or NKG2C T cell subset, CD4+ or CD8+ T cells, or bulk PBMC T cells (not recorded which). The rearrangement joins TRBV7-3 to TRBJ2-1; TCRdb's D call of TRBD2 is untestable without DNA. The CDR3 spells CASSKVTSEQFF. Filled out from reference TRBV7-3 and TRBJ2-1, the complete variable domain reads GAGVSQTPSNKVTEKGKYVELRCDPISGHTALYWYRQSLGQGPEFLIYFQGTGAADDSGLPNDRFFAVRPEGSVSTLKIQRTERGDSAVYLCASSKVTSEQFFGPGTRLTVL.